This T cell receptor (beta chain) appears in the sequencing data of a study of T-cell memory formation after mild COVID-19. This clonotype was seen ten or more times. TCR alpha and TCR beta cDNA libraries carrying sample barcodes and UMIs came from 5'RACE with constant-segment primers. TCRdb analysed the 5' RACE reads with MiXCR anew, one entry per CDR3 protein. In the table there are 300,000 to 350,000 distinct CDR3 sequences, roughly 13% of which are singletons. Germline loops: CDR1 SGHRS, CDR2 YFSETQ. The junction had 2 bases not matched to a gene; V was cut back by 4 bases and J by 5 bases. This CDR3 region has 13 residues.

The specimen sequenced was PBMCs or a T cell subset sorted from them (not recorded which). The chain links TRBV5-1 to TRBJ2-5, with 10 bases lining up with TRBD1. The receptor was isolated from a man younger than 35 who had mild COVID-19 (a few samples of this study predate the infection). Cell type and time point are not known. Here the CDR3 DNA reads TGCGCCAGCAGCCGACAGGGGGCGGAGACCCAGTACTTC. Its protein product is CASSRQGAETQYF.